Shown below are 8 T cell receptor beta chains from a single sample sequenced in a study of blood T cell repertoires in COVID-19. TCRdb's copy holds only in-frame clones and misses some; the assay was immunoSEQ multiplex PCR. The sample yields about 70,000 clones, 75% to 90% seen once. Input material: peripheral blood. Receptors originate from a human donor in a cohort sampled during active COVID-19.

This chain uses TRBV7-2 with TRBJ2-7; the match to TRBD2 covers 8 bases. V lost 1 base and J lost 4; bases outside the gene matches: 6. Per the germline V gene, CDR1 is SGHTA and CDR2 is FQGNSA. The CDR3 is 15 residues long. For the CDR3, the DNA is TGTGCCAGCAGCTTAGGACTAGCGAGGAATTACGAGCAGTACTTC. The encoded protein is CASSLGLARNYEQYF.

This clone showed up just once. The chain combines TRBV15 with TRBJ1-2; D not certain. CDR1 and CDR2 (germline): LNHNV, YYDKDF (reference sequence). This CDR3 has 15 amino acids. Deletions cut 0 bases from V and 4 bases from J, with 12 bases between. CDR3 amino acids: CATSRDRGLGYGYTF. CDR3 DNA sequence: TGTGCCACCAGCAGAGATAGAGGGTTGGGCTATGGCTACACCTTC. Full variable domain (remainder filled in from reference TRBV15 and TRBJ1-2): DAMVIQNPRYQVTQFGKPVTLSCSQTLNHNVMYWYQQKSSQAPKLLFHYYDKDFNNEADTPDNFQSRRPNTSFCFLDIRSPGLGDTAMYLCATSRDRGLGYGYTFGSGTRLTVV.

The chain employs TRBV6-6 and TRBJ1-4, with 7 positions matching TRBD1. From germline, CDR1 is MNHNY and CDR2 SVGAGI (reference sequence). V trimming: 5 bases; J trimming: 7 bases; junction bases outside the gene matches: 7. This CDR3 contains 14 residues. The CDR3 protein is CASSPQGFTEKLFF. The CDR3 DNA is TGTGCCAGCAGTCCACAGGGGTTCACTGAAAAACTGTTTTTT.

The V and J genes are TRBV18 and TRBJ2-5, with TRBD2 as a possible D gene (6 bases). CDR1 and CDR2 (germline): KGHSH, LQKENI. V was trimmed by 2 bases and J by 5 bases, leaving 9 bases between them. This CDR3 is built from 13 residues. CDR3 DNA sequence: TGTGCCAGCTCACCAGGGACTCGGGAGACCCAGTACTTC. It yields the protein CASSPGTRETQYF.

The CDR3 is CASSITTSGGSEQFF. The CDR3, as DNA: TGTGCCAGCAGCATCACAACTAGCGGGGGTTCCGAGCAGTTCTTC. This chain connects TRBV7-2 to TRBJ2-1; TRBD2 matches 11 bases. Germline lookup yields CDR1 SGHTA and CDR2 FQGNSA. J lost 10 bases, V lost 5 bases, and 10 bases had no gene match. This CDR3 spans 15 amino acids. Full variable domain (missing parts from reference TRBV7-2 and TRBJ2-1): GAGVSQSPSNKVTEKGKDVELRCDPISGHTALYWYRQSLGQGLEFLIYFQGNSAPDKSGLPSDRFSAERTGGSVSTLTIQRTQQEDSAVYLCASSITTSGGSEQFFGPGTRLTVL.

The chain is built from TRBV28 and TRBJ2-4; 9 bases agree with TRBD1. CDR1 is MDHEN and CDR2 is SYDVKM in the germline V gene. Unmatched junction bases numbered 7, after V lost 3 bases and J lost 1 base. This CDR3 spans 17 amino acids. The CDR3 spells CASSFLYGTGAKNIQYF. The DNA for the CDR3 is TGTGCCAGCAGTTTCCTCTACGGGACAGGGGCCAAAAACATTCAGTACTTC.

The rearrangement uses TRBV7-2 and TRBJ1-2; D perhaps matches TRBD1 (6 bases). There are 13 residues in the CDR3. The ends were cut back, 5 bases at V and 3 bases at J, with 10 bases in the middle. Germline assignment: CDR1 SGHTA and CDR2 FQGNSA. This CDR3 reads CASSPRQDYGYTF. The CDR3 bases are TGTGCCAGCAGCCCGAGACAGGACTATGGCTACACCTTC.

This CDR3 is CATRGDPSGNTIYF. CDR3 in DNA: TGTGCCACCAGGGGCGATCCCTCTGGAAACACCATATATTTT. J is TRBJ1-3 and V is TRBV15, with unresolved D. CDR3 length: 14 residues. Germline-derived CDR1 and CDR2 are LNHNV and YYDKDF (reference sequence). V gave up 6 bases and J gave up 0 bases, with 9 bases separating them.